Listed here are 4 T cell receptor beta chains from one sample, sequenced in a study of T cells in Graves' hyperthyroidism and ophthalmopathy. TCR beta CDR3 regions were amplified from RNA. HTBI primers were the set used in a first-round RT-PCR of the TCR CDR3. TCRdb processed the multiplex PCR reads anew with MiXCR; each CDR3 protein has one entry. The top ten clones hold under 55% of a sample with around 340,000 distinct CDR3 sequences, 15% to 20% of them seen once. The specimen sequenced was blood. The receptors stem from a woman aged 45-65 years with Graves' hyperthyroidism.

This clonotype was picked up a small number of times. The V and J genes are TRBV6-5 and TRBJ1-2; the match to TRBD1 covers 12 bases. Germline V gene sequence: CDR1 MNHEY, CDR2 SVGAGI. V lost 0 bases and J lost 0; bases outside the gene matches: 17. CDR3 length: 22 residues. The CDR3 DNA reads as TGTGCCAGCAGTTACTCGACTGGGACAGGGGGCTATAAACACCTTACTAACTATGGCTACACCTTC. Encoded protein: CASSYSTGTGGYKHLTNYGYTF.

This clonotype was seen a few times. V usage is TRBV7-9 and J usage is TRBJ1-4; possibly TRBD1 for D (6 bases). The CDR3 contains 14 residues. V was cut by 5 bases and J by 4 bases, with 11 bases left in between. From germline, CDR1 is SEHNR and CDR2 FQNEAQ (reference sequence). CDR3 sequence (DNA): TGTGCCAGCAGCCCGGACAGTTATAATGAAAAACTGTTTTTT. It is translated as CASSPDSYNEKLFF. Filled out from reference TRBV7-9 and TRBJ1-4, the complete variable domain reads DTGVSQNPRHKITKRGQNVTFRCDPISEHNRLYWYRQTLGQGPEFLTYFQNEAQLEKSRLLSDRFSAERPKGSFSTLEIQRTEQGDSAMYLCASSPDSYNEKLFFGSGTQLSVL.

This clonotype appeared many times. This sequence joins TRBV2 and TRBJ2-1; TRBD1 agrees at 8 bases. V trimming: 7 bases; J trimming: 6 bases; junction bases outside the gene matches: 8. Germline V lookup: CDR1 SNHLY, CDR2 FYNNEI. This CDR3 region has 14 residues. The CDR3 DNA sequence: TGTGCCAGCACCGGGCAGGGGGCCTCCAATGAGCAGTTCTTC. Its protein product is CASTGQGASNEQFF.

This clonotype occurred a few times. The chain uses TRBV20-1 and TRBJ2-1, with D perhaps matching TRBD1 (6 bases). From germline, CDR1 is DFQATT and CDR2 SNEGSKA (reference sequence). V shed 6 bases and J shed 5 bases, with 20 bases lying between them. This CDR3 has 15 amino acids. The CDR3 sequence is CSAPDSLLLDNEQFF. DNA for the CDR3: TGCAGTGCCCCGGACAGCCTCTTATTGGACAATGAGCAGTTCTTC.